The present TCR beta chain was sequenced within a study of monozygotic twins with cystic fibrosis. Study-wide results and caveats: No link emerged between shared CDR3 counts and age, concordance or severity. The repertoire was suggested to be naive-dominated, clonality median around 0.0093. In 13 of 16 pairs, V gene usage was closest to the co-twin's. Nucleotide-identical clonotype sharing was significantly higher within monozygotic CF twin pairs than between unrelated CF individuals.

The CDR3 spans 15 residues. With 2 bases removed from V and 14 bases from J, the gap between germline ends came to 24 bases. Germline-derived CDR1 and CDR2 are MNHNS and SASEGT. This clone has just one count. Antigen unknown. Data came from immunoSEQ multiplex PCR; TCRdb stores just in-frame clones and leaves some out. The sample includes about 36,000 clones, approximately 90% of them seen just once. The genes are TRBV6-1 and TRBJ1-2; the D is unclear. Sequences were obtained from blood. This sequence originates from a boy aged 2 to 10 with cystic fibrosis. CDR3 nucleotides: TGTGCCAGCAGTGAACGCCGGGCGAAAGAGGGTGGTGAAACCTTC. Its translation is CASSERRAKEGGETF.